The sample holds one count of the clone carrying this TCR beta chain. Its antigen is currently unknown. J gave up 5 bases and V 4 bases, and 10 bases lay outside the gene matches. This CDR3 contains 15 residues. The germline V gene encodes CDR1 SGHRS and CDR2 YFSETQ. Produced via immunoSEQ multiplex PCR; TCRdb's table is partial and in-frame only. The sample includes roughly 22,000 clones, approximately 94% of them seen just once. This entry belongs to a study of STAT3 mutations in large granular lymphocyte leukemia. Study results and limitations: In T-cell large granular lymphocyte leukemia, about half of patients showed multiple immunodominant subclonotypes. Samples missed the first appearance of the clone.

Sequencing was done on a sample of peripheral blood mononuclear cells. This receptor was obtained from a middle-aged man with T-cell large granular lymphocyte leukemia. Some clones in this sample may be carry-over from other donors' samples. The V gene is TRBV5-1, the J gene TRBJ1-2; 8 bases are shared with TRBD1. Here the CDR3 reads CASSPRTGTEYGYTF. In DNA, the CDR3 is TGCGCCAGCAGCCCGCGGACAGGGACGGAGTATGGCTACACCTTC.